A single sample is the source of the 31 T cell receptor beta chains below, sequenced in a study of shared clonotypes between healthy human individuals. Profiling relied on immunoSEQ multiplex PCR, and the TCRdb table lists in-frame clones only, not all of them. The sample consists of about 730,000 clones, roughly two thirds of them appearing once. What was sequenced was memory CD4+ T cells sorted from blood. The subset was: CD45RA-negative fraction. The receptors stem from a woman in her thirties in good health.

This rearrangement joins TRBV5-5 to TRBJ1-3; TRBD1 is a possible D gene (6 bases). Germline V gene data show CDR1 as SGHKS and CDR2 as YYEKEE (reference sequence). Between the trimmed V and J ends, which lost 5 bases and 2 bases, there was a span of 14 bases. The CDR3 loop spans 15 amino acids. DNA of the CDR3: TGTGCCAGCAGTCTCCCGGGGGCTACTGGAAACACCATATATTTT. Translating gives CASSLPGATGNTIYF.

J is TRBJ2-2 and V is TRBV10-2; 11 nucleotides match TRBD2. Losses at the gene ends were 3 bases for V and 1 base for J; bases not matched to a gene: 1. CDR1 is WSHSY and CDR2 is SAAADI in the germline V gene. This CDR3 spans 16 amino acids. DNA for the CDR3: TGCGCCAGCAGTGAACTAGCGGGGGTGAACACCGGGGAGCTGTTTTTT. Protein product: CASSELAGVNTGELFF.

This sequence joins TRBV21-1 and TRBJ2-7; the table's TRBD2 call for D was not verified on the DNA. TRBV21-1 is classified as a pseudogene. The CDR3 contains 14 residues. This chain's CDR3 is CASSGTSGGDEQYF. As DNA, the CDR3 is TGTGCCAGCAGCGGGACTAGCGGAGGTGACGAGCAGTACTTC.

This clone appeared a few times. The genes are TRBV20-1 and TRBJ1-1; TRBD1 might be the D (5 bases). Germline assignment: CDR1 DFQATT and CDR2 SNEGSKA (reference sequence). The CDR3 length is 11 residues. CDR3 amino acids: CTPGPLKGAFF. CDR3 DNA sequence: TGCACCCCAGGGCCGCTAAAAGGGGCTTTCTTT.

The table lists this clone with a few counts. The rearrangement uses TRBV2 and TRBJ1-1; tentative D call: TRBD1 (6 bases). Per the germline V gene, CDR1 is SNHLY and CDR2 is FYNNEI. Trimming stripped 7 bases from V and 4 bases from J, with 16 bases between. The CDR3 consists of 14 residues. CDR3 nucleotide sequence: TGTGCCAGCATTTTCGGACAGAGAAGCACTGAAGCTTTCTTT. Translated, it gives CASIFGQRSTEAFF.

In regard to this clone: One base separates it from a far larger clone, so it is likely a read error. The gene calls are TRBV27 and TRBJ1-5; D call uncertain. V lost 8 bases and J 7 bases, leaving 18 bases between the germline ends. The CDR3 has 14 residues. Germline V CDR1 and CDR2: MNHEY, SMNVEV (reference sequence). CDR3 sequence reads: CASGKGRVWQPQHF. DNA of the CDR3: TGTGCCAGCGGAAAAGGGAGGGTGTGGCAGCCCCAGCATTTT.

This clone has just a few counts. J is TRBJ1-1 and V is TRBV30; D is perhaps TRBD1 (6 bases). Germline values: CDR1 GTSNPN, CDR2 SVGIG (reference sequence). The V end was cut by 3 bases, the J end by 4 bases, with 15 bases between. The CDR3 spans 14 residues. The CDR3 reads CAWSESGGLTEAFF. As DNA, the CDR3 is TGTGCCTGGAGCGAATCGGGGGGCCTCACTGAAGCTTTCTTT.

This clone came up a few times. Within the sample, other DNA sequences also encode this same CDR3. J is TRBJ2-1 and V is TRBV5-1; D gene ambiguous. This CDR3 spans 15 amino acids. V dropped 2 bases and J dropped 1 base, with 10 bases sitting between them. The germline CDR1 and CDR2 sequences are SGHRS and YFSETQ. The CDR3 DNA follows: TGCGCCAGCAGCTTAGATCGTCCTTCCTACAATGAGCAGTTCTTC. It codes for CASSLDRPSYNEQFF.

On this clone itself: At one of its ends the junction is not consistent with the germline gene, which may arise from a read error. The J gene is TRBJ2-2, the V gene TRBV7-2, with unresolved D. Germline CDR1 and CDR2: SGHTA and FQGNSA. CDR3 length: 16 amino acids. The CDR3 loop is CASTLVWVPNTGELFF. DNA for the CDR3: TGTGCCAGCACCTTAGTGTGGGTTCCTAACACCGGGGAGCTGTTTTTT.

Only a few counts were recorded for this clone. The J gene is TRBJ2-3, the V gene TRBV18, with TRBD2 identical over 8 bases. V shed 3 bases, J shed 5 bases, and the junction held 10 bases outside the gene matches. This CDR3 spans 16 amino acids. The germline V gene has CDR1 KGHSH and CDR2 LQKENI. The CDR3 nucleotides are TGTGCCAGCTCACCGGGGTTGAGCGGGAGAGGAGATACGCAGTATTTT. Protein: CASSPGLSGRGDTQYF.

The chain recombines TRBV11-2 with TRBJ2-5; possible D gene TRBD1, 6 bases. Per germline, CDR1 SGHAT and CDR2 FQNNGV. V shed 1 base and J shed 7 bases, with 13 bases lying between them. The CDR3 is 14 amino acids. CDR3 sequence reads: CASSLAGQLATQYF. CDR3 nucleotide sequence: TGTGCCAGCAGCTTAGCGGGACAACTGGCGACCCAGTACTTC.

Concerning this clone: Distinct nucleotide sequences in the sample also encode this CDR3. The rearrangement joins TRBV6-5 to TRBJ2-3; D is undetermined. CDR1 and CDR2 from the germline V gene are MNHEY and SVGAGI. V lost 5 bases, J lost 2 bases, and 11 bases lay in between. The CDR3 length is 14 residues. CDR3 amino acids: CASSRRRNTDTQYF. The CDR3 DNA follows: TGTGCCAGCAGTAGACGACGGAACACAGATACGCAGTATTTT.

J is TRBJ2-4 and V is TRBV19; possibly TRBD2 for D (7 bases). The CDR3 has 16 residues. V lost 6 bases to trimming and J lost 0 bases, with 15 bases between them. CDR1 is LNHDA and CDR2 is SQIVND in the germline V gene (reference sequence). CDR3 DNA: TGTGCCAGTAGAGGGGGGGACACTGTAGCCAAAAACATTCAGTACTTC. This gives the protein CASRGGDTVAKNIQYF.

The chain combines TRBV12-5 with TRBJ2-5; D unclear. The germline V gene encodes CDR1 LGHNT and CDR2 FRNRAP. The ends were cut back, 7 bases at V and 5 bases at J, with 14 bases in the middle. The CDR3 covers 13 residues. CDR3 amino acids: CASASPNWETQYF. Written as DNA, the CDR3 is TGTGCTAGTGCCAGCCCTAACTGGGAGACCCAGTACTTC.

V gene TRBV6-1 combines with J gene TRBJ1-1; TRBD1 matches at 7 bases. Trimming cost V 6 bases and J 6 bases; bases outside gene matches: 7. Germline loops: CDR1 MNHNS, CDR2 SASEGT. The length of the CDR3 is 13 residues. The CDR3 reads CASSPDRDSEAFF. The CDR3 DNA is TGTGCCAGCAGCCCTGACAGGGACTCTGAAGCTTTCTTT.

This clone was picked up many times. The J gene is TRBJ2-7, the V gene TRBV10-2; 9 bases fit TRBD2. V was clipped by 6 bases and J by 0 bases; unmatched bases: 12. In germline, CDR1 is WSHSY, CDR2 SAAADI. The CDR3 runs to 17 residues. CDR3 region: CASSAPGLATHSYEQYF. The CDR3 DNA follows: TGCGCCAGCAGCGCCCCGGGACTAGCCACGCACTCCTACGAGCAGTACTTC.

CDR3 region: CASSHSLGASGQETQYF. The CDR3 DNA sequence: TGCGCCAGCAGCCACTCCCTTGGGGCTAGCGGGCAGGAGACCCAGTACTTC. The chain has TRBV4-1 and TRBJ2-5, with TRBD2 matching 8 bases. This CDR3 has 17 amino acids. The V gene end was trimmed by 3 bases and the J gene end by 5 bases; junction bases not matched to a gene: 14. CDR1 is MGHRA, CDR2 YSYEKL, per germline.

The chain uses TRBV9 and TRBJ1-5; the D is unclear. Per the germline V gene, CDR1 is SGDLS and CDR2 is YYNGEE. V gave up 1 base and J gave up 4 bases, with 12 bases separating them. The CDR3 loop spans 15 amino acids. CDR3: CASSVKQTSNQPQHF. The CDR3 DNA follows: TGTGCCAGCAGCGTAAAGCAGACCTCAAATCAGCCCCAGCATTTT.

The sample holds one count of this clone. The chain couples TRBV30 to TRBJ2-7; D is uncertain. Trimming took 3 bases from V and 3 from J, leaving 6 bases between them. Germline V lookup: CDR1 GTSNPN, CDR2 SVGIG (reference sequence). The CDR3 loop spans 11 amino acids. CDR3 in DNA: TGTGCCTGGAGACAGAACTACGAGCAGTACTTC. Protein: CAWRQNYEQYF.

The chain employs TRBV19 and TRBJ1-2, with D maybe TRBD1 (5 bases). Deletions cut 4 bases from V and 1 base from J, with 13 bases between. Germline V gene lookup returns CDR1 LNHDA and CDR2 SQIVND (reference sequence). CDR3 size: 15 residues. CDR3 protein: CASSRPDTSNYGYTF. Here the CDR3 DNA reads TGTGCCAGTAGTAGGCCGGACACCAGTAACTATGGCTACACCTTC.

This clone was recorded at least ten times. V gene TRBV11-2 combines with J gene TRBJ2-1, with 8 bases aligning to TRBD2. The length of the CDR3 is 15 residues. From germline, CDR1 is SGHAT and CDR2 FQNNGV. Losses at the gene ends were 6 bases for V and 6 bases for J; bases not matched to a gene: 10. The CDR3 bases are TGTGCCAGCAGGGAGGGCAGCGGGAGTTTCAATGAGCAGTTCTTC. Residues: CASREGSGSFNEQFF.

Details on this clone: The sample carries other DNA sequences with the same CDR3. The J gene is TRBJ2-7, the V gene TRBV11-2; D assignment may be TRBD1 or TRBD2 (6 bases each). There are 14 residues in the CDR3. V shed 3 bases and J shed 2 bases, with 11 bases lying between them. In germline, CDR1 is SGHAT, CDR2 FQNNGV. CDR3 amino acids: CASSLGAGTYEQYF. The CDR3 bases are TGTGCCAGCAGCTTGGGGGCGGGGACCTACGAGCAGTACTTC.

V and J are TRBV19 and TRBJ1-5; a weak D match, TRBD1 (6 bases). V shed 4 bases and J shed 5 bases, with 9 bases lying between them. The CDR3 runs 13 residues. Germline CDR1 reads LNHDA; CDR2 reads SQIVND (reference sequence). CDR3 coding DNA: TGTGCCAGTAGTAAAAACAGGGATCAGCCCCAGCATTTT. Its translation is CASSKNRDQPQHF.

The chain combines TRBV11-2 with TRBJ2-6, with 7 bases lining up with TRBD2. The V gene's germline CDR1 is SGHAT and CDR2 FQNNGV. V lost 11 bases to trimming and J lost 0 bases; unmatched junction nucleotides: 4. There are 14 residues in the CDR3. CDR3 coding DNA: TGTGCCTCGAGGGAGGGCTCTGGGGCCAACGTCCTGACTTTC. It yields the protein CASREGSGANVLTF. The full variable domain, in which reference TRBV11-2 and TRBJ2-6 provide the parts outside the CDR3, is EAGVAQSPRYKIIEKRQSVAFWCNPISGHATLYWYQQILGQGPKLLIQFQNNGVVDDSQLPKDRFSAERLKGVDSTLKIQPAKLEDSAVYLCASREGSGANVLTFGAGSRLTVL.

This clone was found once. V gene TRBV5-5 combines with J gene TRBJ1-5; TRBD1 might be the D (6 bases). The length of the CDR3 is 14 residues. The germline CDR1 and CDR2 sequences are SGHKS and YYEKEE (reference sequence). The V end lost 0 bases, the J end lost 7 bases, and 11 bases lay between the germline ends. CDR3 sequence reads: CASSLAGGEQPQHF. CDR3 sequence (DNA): TGTGCCAGCAGCTTGGCCGGGGGCGAGCAGCCCCAGCATTTT.

The chain combines TRBV2 with TRBJ2-1; no firm D call. This CDR3 contains 14 residues. CDR1 and CDR2 (germline): SNHLY, FYNNEI. The germline V and J ends were trimmed by 8 bases and 0 bases, with 11 bases remaining between them. As DNA, the CDR3 is TGTGCCAGCGGGCGGCAAAGCTCCTACAATGAGCAGTTCTTC. Protein: CASGRQSSYNEQFF.

In its sample, this clone was seen many times. This chain's CDR3 is CASSLVPGPYEQYF. DNA for the CDR3: TGTGCCAGCAGCTTAGTACCAGGGCCATACGAGCAGTACTTC. The chain couples TRBV7-6 to TRBJ2-7; D is perhaps TRBD1 (5 bases). The CDR3 spans 14 residues. V lost 1 base to trimming and J lost 4 bases, with 11 bases between them. The V gene's germline CDR1 is SGHVS and CDR2 FNYEAQ.

As to this clone: Other DNA sequences in the sample encode the same CDR3. The V call is TRBV18, the J call TRBJ2-5; unclear D gene. Germline V gives CDR1 KGHSH, CDR2 LQKENI. This CDR3 region has 12 residues. The ends were cut back, 6 bases at V and 1 base at J, with 6 bases in the middle. The CDR3 sequence is CASSRLQETQYF. In nucleotides, the CDR3 is TGTGCCAGCTCCCGCCTCCAAGAGACCCAGTACTTC.

V is TRBV2 and J is TRBJ1-2; 9 bases are shared with TRBD1. V shed 6 bases, J shed 8 bases, and the junction held 7 bases outside the gene matches. Germline V CDR1 and CDR2: SNHLY, FYNNEI. The CDR3 contains 13 residues. This chain's CDR3 is CASSLQGARGYTF. CDR3 DNA sequence: TGTGCCAGCAGCCTACAGGGGGCGCGGGGCTACACCTTC.

The V call is TRBV5-1, the J call TRBJ2-5, with D uncertain. Judging by the DNA end, TRBJ2-7 fits better; the J call may be wrong. Germline V gene lookup returns CDR1 SGHRS and CDR2 YFSETQ. The CDR3 totals 12 residues. Written as DNA, the CDR3 is TGCGCCAGCAGCTTGGAATCATACGAGCAGTACTTC. Protein: CASSLESYEQYF.

This chain joins TRBV7-6 and TRBJ2-1; 9 bases line up with TRBD2. There are 14 residues in the CDR3. CDR1 is SGHVS and CDR2 is FNYEAQ in the germline V gene. V gave up 5 bases and J gave up 7 bases; unmatched junction bases: 6. CDR3 in DNA: TGTGCCAGCAGCCGTGCGGGAGGGCCGAATGAGCAGTTCTTC. This sequence encodes CASSRAGGPNEQFF.